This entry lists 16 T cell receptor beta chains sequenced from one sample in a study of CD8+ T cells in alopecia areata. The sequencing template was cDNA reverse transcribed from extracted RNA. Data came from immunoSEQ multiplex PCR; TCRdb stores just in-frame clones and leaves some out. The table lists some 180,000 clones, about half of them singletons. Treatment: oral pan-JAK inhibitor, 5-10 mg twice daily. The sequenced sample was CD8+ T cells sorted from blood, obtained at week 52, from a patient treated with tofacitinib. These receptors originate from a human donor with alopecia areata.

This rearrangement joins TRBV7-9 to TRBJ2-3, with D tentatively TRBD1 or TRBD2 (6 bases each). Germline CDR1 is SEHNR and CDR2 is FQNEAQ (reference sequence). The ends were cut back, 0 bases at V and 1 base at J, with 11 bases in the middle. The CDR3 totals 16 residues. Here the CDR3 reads CASSLAIGGRTDTQYF. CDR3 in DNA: TGTGCCAGCAGCTTAGCGATCGGGGGCCGCACAGATACGCAGTATTTT.

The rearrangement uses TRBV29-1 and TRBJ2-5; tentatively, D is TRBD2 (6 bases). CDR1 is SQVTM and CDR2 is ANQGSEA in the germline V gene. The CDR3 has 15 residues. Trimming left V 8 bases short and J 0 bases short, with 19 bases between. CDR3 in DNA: TGCAGCCTTCTCCTTCGGGGAGGAGACCAAGAGACCCAGTACTTC. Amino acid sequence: CSLLLRGGDQETQYF. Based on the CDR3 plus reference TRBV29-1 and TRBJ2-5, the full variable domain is SAVISQKPSRDICQRGTSLTIQCQVDSQVTMMFWYRQQPGQSLTLIATANQGSEATYESGFVIDKFPISRPNLTFSTLTVSNMSPEDSSIYLCSLLLRGGDQETQYFGPGTRLLVL.

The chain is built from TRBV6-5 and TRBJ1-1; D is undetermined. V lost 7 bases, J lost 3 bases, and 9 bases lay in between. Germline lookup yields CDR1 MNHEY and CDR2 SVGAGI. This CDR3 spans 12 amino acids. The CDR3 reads CASIRWDTEAFF. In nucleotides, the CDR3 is TGTGCCAGCATCCGGTGGGACACTGAAGCTTTCTTT.

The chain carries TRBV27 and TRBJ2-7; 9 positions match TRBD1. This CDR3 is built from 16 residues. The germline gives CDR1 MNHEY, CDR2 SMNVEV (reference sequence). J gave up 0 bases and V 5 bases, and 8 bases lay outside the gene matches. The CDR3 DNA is TGTGCCAGCAGTCCGTCGACAGGGGGGCTCTCCTACGAGCAGTACTTC. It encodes CASSPSTGGLSYEQYF.

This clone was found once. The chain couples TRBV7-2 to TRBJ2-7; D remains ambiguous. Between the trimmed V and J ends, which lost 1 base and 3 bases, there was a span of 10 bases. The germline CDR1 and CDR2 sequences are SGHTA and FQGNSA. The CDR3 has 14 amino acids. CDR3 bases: TGTGCCAGCAGCTTAGTCGCTCCCAACTACGAGCAGTACTTC. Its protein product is CASSLVAPNYEQYF.

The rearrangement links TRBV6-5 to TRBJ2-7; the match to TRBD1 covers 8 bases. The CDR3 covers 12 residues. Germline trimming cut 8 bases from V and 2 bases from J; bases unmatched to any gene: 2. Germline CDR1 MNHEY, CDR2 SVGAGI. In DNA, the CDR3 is TGTGCCAGCCGGGGACAGGCCTACGAGCAGTACTTC. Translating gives CASRGQAYEQYF.

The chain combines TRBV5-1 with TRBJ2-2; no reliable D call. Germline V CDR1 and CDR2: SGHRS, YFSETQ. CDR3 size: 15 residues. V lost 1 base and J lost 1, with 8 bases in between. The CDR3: CASSLQSRNTGELFF. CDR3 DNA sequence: TGCGCCAGCAGCTTGCAGTCCCGGAACACCGGGGAGCTGTTTTTT.

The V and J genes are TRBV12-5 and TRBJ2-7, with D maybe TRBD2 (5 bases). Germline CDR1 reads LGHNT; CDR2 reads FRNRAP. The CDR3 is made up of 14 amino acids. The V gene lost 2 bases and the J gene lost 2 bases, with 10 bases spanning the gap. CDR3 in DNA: TGTGCTAGTGGTTTGTGGGAGAATCCCTACGAGCAGTACTTC. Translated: CASGLWENPYEQYF.

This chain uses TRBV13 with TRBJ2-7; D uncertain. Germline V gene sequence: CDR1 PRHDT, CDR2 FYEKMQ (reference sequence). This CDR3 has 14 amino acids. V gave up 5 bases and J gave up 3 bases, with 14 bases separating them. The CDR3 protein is CASSQWNRGYEQYF. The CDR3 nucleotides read TGTGCCAGCAGCCAGTGGAACAGAGGCTACGAGCAGTACTTC.

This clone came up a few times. CDR3 protein: CASSLMSNQPQHF. The CDR3 region has the DNA TGTGCCAGCAGCTTGATGAGCAATCAGCCCCAGCATTTT. The V and J genes are TRBV7-9 and TRBJ1-5; D remains unclear. Germline assignment: CDR1 SEHNR and CDR2 FQNEAQ (reference sequence). V lost 3 bases, J lost 1 base, and 4 bases lay in between. The CDR3 is 13 residues long.

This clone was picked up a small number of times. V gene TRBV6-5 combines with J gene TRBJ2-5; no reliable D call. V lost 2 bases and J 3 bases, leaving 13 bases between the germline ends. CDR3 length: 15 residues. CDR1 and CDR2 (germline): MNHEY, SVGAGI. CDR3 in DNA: TGTGCCAGCAGTTACGGTTGGGAAGGAGAAGAGACCCAGTACTTC. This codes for CASSYGWEGEETQYF.

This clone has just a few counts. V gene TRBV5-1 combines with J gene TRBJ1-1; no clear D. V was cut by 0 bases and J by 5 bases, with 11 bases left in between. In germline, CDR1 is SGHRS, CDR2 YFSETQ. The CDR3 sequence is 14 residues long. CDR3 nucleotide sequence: TGCGCCAGCAGCTTGGAACAAGTGAGGACTGAAGCTTTCTTT. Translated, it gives CASSLEQVRTEAFF. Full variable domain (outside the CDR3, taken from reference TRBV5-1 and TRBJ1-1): KAGVTQTPRYLIKTRGQQVTLSCSPISGHRSVSWYQQTPGQGLQFLFEYFSETQRNKGNFPGRFSGRQFSNSRSEMNVSTLELGDSALYLCASSLEQVRTEAFFGQGTRLTVV.

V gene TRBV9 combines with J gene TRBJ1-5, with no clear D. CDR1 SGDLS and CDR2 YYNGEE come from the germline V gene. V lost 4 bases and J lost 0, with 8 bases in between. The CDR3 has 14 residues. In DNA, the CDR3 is TGTGCCAGCAGCCCGACGGTTAGCAATCAGCCCCAGCATTTT. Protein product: CASSPTVSNQPQHF.

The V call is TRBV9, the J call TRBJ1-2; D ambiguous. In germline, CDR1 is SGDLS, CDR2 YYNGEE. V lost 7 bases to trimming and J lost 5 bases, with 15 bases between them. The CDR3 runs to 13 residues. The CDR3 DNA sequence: TGTGCCAGCGGGTTCTCATCCCTGTATGGCTACACCTTC. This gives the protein CASGFSSLYGYTF.

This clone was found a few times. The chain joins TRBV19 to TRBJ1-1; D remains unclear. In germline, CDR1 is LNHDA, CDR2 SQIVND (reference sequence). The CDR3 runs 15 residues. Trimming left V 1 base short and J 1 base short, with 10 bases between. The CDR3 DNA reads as TGTGCCAGTAGTATAGTGGCGACGGAGAACACTGAAGCTTTCTTT. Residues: CASSIVATENTEAFF. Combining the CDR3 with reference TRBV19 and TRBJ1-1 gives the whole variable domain DGGITQSPKYLFRKEGQNVTLSCEQNLNHDAMYWYRQDPGQGLRLIYYSQIVNDFQKGDIAEGYSVSREKKESFPLTVTSAQKNPTAFYLCASSIVATENTEAFFGQGTRLTVV.

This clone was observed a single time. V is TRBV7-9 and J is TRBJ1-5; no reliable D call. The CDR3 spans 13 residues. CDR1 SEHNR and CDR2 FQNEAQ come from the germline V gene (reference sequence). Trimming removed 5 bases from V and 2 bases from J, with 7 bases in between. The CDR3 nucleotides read TGTGCCAGCAGCGGGTTTGGCAATCAGCCCCAGCATTTT. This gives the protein CASSGFGNQPQHF.